Described below is a single T cell receptor beta chain sequence and its context. The data derive from a study of blood T cell repertoires in COVID-19. At the level of the study: Material from acute and convalescent COVID-19 was sourced from the United States, Italy and Spain.

Germline CDR1 and CDR2: SGHTA and FQGTGA. The CDR3 extends over 13 amino acids. Trimming took off 5 bases at V and 3 bases at J, with 10 bases between the two ends. Methods used by the authors: Estimated nucleated cell counts came from reference gene primer amplification. TCRdb's copy holds only in-frame clones and misses some; the assay was immunoSEQ multiplex PCR. That table is the source of V, J and clone size, and D and trimming were worked out from the DNA. Among around 330,000 clones listed, under 90% were seen once. The sample was PBMCs or T cells enriched from blood (not recorded which). This TCR was sampled from a man aged 55 to 70 who had recovered from COVID-19. This sequence joins TRBV7-3 and TRBJ1-1; possible D gene TRBD1, 6 bases. DNA of the CDR3: TGTGCCAGCAGCCGTGACAGGTACACTGAAGCTTTCTTT. Protein product: CASSRDRYTEAFF.